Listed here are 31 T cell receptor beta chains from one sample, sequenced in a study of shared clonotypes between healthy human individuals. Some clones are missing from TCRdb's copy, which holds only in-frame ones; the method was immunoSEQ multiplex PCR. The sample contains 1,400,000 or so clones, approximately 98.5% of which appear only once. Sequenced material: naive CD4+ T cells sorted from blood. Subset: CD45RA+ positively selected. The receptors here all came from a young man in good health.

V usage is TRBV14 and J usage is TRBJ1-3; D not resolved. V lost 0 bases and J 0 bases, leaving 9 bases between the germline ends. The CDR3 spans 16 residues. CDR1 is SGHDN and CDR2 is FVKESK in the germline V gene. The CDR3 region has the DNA TGTGCCAGCAGCCAAGAATTACCTCTCTCTGGAAACACCATATATTTT. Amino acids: CASSQELPLSGNTIYF.

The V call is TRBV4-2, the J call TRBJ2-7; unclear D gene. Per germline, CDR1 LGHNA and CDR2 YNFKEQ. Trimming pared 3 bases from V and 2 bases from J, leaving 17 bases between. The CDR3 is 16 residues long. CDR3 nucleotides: TGTGCCAGCAGCCAGGGGATCTCTGGGCAGCCCTACGAGCAGTACTTC. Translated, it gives CASSQGISGQPYEQYF.

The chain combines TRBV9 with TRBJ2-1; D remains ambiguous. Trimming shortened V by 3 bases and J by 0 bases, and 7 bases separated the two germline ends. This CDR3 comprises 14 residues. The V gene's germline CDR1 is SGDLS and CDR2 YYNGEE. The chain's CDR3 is CASSAVSSYNEQFF. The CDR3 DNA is TGTGCCAGCAGCGCCGTATCCTCCTACAATGAGCAGTTCTTC. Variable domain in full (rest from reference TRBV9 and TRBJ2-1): DSGVTQTPKHLITATGQRVTLRCSPRSGDLSVYWYQQSLDQGLQFLIQYYNGEERAKGNILERFSAQQFPDLHSELNLSSLELGDSALYFCASSAVSSYNEQFFGPGTRLTVL.

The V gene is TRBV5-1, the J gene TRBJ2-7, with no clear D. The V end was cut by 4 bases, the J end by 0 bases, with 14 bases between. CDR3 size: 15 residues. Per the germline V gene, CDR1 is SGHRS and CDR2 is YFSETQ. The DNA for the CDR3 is TGCGCCAGCAGCCCTAACGGTTTAAGCTCCTACGAGCAGTACTTC. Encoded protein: CASSPNGLSSYEQYF.

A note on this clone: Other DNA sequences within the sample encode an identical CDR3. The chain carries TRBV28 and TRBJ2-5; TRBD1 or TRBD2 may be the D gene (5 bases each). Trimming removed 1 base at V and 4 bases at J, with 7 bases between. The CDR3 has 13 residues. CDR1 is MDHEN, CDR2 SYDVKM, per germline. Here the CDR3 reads CASSLSGRETQYF. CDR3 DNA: TGTGCCAGCAGTTTATCAGGGAGAGAGACCCAGTACTTC.

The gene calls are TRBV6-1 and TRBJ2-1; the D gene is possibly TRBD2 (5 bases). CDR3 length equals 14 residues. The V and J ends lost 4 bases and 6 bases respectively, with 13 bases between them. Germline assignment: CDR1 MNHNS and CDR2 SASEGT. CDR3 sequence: CASSASPTPNEQFF. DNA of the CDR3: TGTGCCAGCAGTGCTAGCCCCACCCCCAATGAGCAGTTCTTC.

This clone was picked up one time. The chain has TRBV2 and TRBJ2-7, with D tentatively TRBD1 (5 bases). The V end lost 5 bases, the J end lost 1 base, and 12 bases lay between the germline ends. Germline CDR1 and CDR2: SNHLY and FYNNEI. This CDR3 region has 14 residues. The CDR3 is CASSPGFISYEQYF. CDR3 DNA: TGTGCCAGCAGTCCAGGGTTTATATCCTACGAGCAGTACTTC.

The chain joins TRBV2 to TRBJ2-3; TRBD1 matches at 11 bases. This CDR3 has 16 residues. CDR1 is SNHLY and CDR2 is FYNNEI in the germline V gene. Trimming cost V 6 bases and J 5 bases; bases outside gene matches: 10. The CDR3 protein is CASRTTGQGVGDTQYF. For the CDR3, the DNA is TGTGCCAGCAGAACCACGGGACAGGGGGTGGGAGATACGCAGTATTTT.

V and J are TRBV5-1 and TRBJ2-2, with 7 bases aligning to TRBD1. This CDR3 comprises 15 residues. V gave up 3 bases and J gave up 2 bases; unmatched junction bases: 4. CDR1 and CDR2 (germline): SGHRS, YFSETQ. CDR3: CASSYGTVNTGELFF. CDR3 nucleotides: TGCGCCAGCAGCTATGGGACAGTAAACACCGGGGAGCTGTTTTTT.

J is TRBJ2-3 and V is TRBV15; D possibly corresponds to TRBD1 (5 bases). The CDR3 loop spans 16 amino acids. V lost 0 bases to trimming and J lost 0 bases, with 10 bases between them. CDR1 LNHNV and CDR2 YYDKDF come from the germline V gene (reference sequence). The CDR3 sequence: CATSREKTVSTDTQYF. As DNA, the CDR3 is TGTGCCACCAGCAGAGAGAAGACAGTAAGCACAGATACGCAGTATTTT.

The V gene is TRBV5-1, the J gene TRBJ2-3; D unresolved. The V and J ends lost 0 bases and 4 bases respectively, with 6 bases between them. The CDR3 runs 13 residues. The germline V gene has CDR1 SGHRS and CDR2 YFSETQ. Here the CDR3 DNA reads TGCGCCAGCAGCTTGGCCGGGCCAGATACGCAGTATTTT. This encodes CASSLAGPDTQYF.

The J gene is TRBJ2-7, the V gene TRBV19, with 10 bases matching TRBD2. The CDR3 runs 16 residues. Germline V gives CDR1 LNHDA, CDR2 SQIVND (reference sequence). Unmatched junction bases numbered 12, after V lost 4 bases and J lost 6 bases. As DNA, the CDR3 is TGTGCCAGTAGTACTAGCGGGGGCCAAGTCGGGTCCGAGCAGTACTTC. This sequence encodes CASSTSGGQVGSEQYF. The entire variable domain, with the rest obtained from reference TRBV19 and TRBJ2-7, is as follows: DGGITQSPKYLFRKEGQNVTLSCEQNLNHDAMYWYRQDPGQGLRLIYYSQIVNDFQKGDIAEGYSVSREKKESFPLTVTSAQKNPTAFYLCASSTSGGQVGSEQYFGPGTRLTVT.

CDR3 region: CASSNPDRGFFGYTF. CDR3 coding DNA: TGCGCCAGCAGCAACCCGGACAGGGGCTTTTTTGGCTACACCTTC. The V call is TRBV5-1, the J call TRBJ1-2; 9 bases align to TRBD1. The length of the CDR3 is 15 residues. V shed 4 bases and J 7 bases; nucleotides not matched to a gene: 11. Looked up from germline, CDR1 is SGHRS and CDR2 is YFSETQ. The variable domain in full, with the rest retrieved from reference TRBV5-1 and TRBJ1-2, is KAGVTQTPRYLIKTRGQQVTLSCSPISGHRSVSWYQQTPGQGLQFLFEYFSETQRNKGNFPGRFSGRQFSNSRSEMNVSTLELGDSALYLCASSNPDRGFFGYTFGSGTRLTVV.

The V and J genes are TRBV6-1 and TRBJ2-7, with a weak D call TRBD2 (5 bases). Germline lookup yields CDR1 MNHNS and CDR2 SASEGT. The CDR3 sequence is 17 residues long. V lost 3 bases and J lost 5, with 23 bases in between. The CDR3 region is CASSDQSPLSGFNEQYF. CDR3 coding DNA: TGTGCCAGCAGTGACCAAAGCCCCCTGTCGGGGTTCAACGAGCAGTACTTC.

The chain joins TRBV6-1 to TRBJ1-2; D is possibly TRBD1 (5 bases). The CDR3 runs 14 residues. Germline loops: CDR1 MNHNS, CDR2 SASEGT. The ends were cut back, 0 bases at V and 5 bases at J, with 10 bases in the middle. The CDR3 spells CASSEAFREYGYTF. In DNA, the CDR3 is TGTGCCAGCAGTGAAGCTTTCAGGGAATATGGCTACACCTTC.

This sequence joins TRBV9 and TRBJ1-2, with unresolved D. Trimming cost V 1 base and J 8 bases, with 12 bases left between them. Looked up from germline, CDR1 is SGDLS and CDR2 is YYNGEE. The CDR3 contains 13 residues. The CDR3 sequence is CASSVTQTLGYTF. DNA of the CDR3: TGTGCCAGCAGCGTAACCCAAACATTGGGCTACACCTTC.

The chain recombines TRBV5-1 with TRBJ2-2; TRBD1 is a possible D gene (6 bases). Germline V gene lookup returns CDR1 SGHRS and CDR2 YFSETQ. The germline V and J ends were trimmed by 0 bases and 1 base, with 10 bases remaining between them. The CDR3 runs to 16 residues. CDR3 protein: CASSLANRVNTGELFF. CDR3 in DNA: TGCGCCAGCAGCTTGGCTAACAGGGTGAACACCGGGGAGCTGTTTTTT.

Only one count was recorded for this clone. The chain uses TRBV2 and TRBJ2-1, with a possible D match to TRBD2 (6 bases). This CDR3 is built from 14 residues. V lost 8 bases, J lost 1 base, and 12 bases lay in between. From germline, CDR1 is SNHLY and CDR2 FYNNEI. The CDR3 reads CASARDSSYNEQFF. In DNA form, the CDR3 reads TGTGCCAGCGCCCGGGACTCATCCTACAATGAGCAGTTCTTC.

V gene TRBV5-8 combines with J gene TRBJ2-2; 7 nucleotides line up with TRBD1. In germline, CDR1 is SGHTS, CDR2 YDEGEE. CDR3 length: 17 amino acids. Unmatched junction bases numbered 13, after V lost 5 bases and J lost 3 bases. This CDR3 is CASSERTGSLYTGELFF. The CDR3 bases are TGTGCCAGCAGTGAACGGACAGGCTCACTTTACACCGGGGAGCTGTTTTTT.

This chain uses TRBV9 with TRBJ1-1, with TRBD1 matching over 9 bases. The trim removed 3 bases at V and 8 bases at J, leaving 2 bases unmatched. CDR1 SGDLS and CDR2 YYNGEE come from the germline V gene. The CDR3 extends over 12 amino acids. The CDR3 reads CASSDGTGEAFF. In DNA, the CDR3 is TGTGCCAGCAGCGACGGGACAGGGGAAGCTTTCTTT.

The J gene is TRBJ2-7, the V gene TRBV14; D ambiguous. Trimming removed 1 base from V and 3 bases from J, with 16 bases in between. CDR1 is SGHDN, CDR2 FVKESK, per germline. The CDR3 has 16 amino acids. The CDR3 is CASSQASPGLYYEQYF. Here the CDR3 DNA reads TGTGCCAGCAGCCAAGCTTCCCCGGGCCTTTACTACGAGCAGTACTTC.

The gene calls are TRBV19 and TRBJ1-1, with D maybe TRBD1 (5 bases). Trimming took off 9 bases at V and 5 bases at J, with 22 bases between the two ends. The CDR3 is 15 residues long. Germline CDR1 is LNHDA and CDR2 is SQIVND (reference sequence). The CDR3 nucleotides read TGTGCCAGCTTAAAAGGGGCAAGAGAGGGAACTGAAGCTTTCTTT. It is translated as CASLKGAREGTEAFF.

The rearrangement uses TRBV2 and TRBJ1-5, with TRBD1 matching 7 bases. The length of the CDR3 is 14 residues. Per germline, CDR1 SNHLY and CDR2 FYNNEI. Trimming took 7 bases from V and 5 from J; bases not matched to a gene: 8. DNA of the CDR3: TGTGCCAGCAAAAGAGGACAGGAAGATCAGCCCCAGCATTTT. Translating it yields CASKRGQEDQPQHF. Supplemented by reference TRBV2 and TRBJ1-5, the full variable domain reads EPEVTQTPSHQVTQMGQEVILRCVPISNHLYFYWYRQILGQKVEFLVSFYNNEISEKSEIFDDQFSVERPDGSNFTLKIRSTKLEDSAMYFCASKRGQEDQPQHFGDGTRLSIL.

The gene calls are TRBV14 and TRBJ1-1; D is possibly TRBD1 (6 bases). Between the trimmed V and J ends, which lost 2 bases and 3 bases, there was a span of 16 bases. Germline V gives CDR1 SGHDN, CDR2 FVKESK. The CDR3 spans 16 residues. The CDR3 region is CASSQSRQDWDTEAFF. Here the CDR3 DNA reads TGTGCCAGCAGCCAATCCCGACAGGACTGGGACACTGAAGCTTTCTTT.

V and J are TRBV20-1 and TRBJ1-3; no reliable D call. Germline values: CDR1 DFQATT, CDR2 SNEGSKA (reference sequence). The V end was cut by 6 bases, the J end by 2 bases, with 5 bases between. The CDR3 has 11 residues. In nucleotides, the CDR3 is TGCAGTGCGACGGCTGGAAACACCATATATTTT. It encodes CSATAGNTIYF.

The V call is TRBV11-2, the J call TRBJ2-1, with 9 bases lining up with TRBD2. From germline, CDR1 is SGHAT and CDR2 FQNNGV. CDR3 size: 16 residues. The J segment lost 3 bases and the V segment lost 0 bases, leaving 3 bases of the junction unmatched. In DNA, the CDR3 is TGTGCCAGCAGCTTAGAACTAGCGGGCATCTACAATGAGCAGTTCTTC. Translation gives CASSLELAGIYNEQFF.

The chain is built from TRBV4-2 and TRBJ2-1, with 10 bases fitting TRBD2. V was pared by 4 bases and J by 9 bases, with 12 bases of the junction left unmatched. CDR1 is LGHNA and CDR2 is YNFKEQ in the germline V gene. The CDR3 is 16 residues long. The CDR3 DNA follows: TGTGCCAGCAGCCCCCCACGGGCTAGCGGGAGCAGTGAGCAGTTCTTC. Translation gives CASSPPRASGSSEQFF.

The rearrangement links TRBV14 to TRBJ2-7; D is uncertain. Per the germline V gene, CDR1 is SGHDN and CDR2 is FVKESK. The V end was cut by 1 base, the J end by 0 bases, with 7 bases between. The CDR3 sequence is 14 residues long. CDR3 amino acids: CASSQGVSSYEQYF. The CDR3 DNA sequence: TGTGCCAGCAGCCAAGGGGTTAGCTCCTACGAGCAGTACTTC.

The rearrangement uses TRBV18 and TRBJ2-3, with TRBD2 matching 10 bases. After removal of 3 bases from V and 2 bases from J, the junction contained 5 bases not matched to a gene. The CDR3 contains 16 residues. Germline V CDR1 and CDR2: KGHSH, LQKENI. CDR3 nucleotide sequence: TGTGCCAGCTCACCGCTAGCGGGAGACATCACAGATACGCAGTATTTT. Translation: CASSPLAGDITDTQYF.

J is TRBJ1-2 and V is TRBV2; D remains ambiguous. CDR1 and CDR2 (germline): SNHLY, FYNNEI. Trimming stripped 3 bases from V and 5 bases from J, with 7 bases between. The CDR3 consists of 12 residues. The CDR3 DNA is TGTGCCAGCAGTGATGACGAGTATGGCTACACCTTC. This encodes CASSDDEYGYTF.

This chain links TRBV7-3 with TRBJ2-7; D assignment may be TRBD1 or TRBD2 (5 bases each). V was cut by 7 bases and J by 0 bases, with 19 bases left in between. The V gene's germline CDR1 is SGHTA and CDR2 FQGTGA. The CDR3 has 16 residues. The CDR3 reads CASKVRRGSGSYEQYF. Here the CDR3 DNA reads TGTGCCAGCAAGGTAAGAAGGGGCAGCGGCTCCTACGAGCAGTACTTC.